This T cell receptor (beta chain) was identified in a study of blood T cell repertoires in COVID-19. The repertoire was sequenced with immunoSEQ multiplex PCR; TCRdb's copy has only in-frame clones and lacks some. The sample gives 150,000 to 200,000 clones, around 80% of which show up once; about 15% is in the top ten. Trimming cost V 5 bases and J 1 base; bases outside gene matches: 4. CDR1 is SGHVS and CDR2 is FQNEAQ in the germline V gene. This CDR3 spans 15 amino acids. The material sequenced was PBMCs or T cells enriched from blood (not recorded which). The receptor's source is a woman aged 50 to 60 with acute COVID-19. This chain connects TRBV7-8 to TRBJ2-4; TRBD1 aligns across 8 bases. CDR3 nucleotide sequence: TGTGCCAGCAGCGCCAGGACAGGGGCCAAAAACATTCAGTACTTC. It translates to CASSARTGAKNIQYF.